The 4 T cell receptor beta chains below come from one sample, sequenced in a study of shared clonotypes between healthy human individuals. Profiling relied on immunoSEQ multiplex PCR, and the TCRdb table lists in-frame clones only, not all of them. Of 2.3 million or so clones in the sample, 85% to 95% were seen once. Sequencing was done on a sample of naive CD4+ T cells from PBMCs. Subset in this sample: CD45RA+ positively selected. Receptors were obtained from a man between 18 and 29 years old in good health. Some clones in this sample may be carry-over from other donors' samples.

This sequence joins TRBV5-1 and TRBJ1-1, with a possible D match to TRBD1 (5 bases). Trimming took 2 bases from V and 1 from J, leaving 9 bases between them. The germline V gene encodes CDR1 SGHRS and CDR2 YFSETQ. The CDR3 extends over 14 amino acids. As DNA, the CDR3 is TGCGCCAGCAGCTTTTGGGGGAGGAACACTGAAGCTTTCTTT. This translates into CASSFWGRNTEAFF.

The CDR3 is CASSARDSSTDTQYF. The DNA for the CDR3 is TGCGCCAGCAGCGCCCGGGACAGCAGCACAGATACGCAGTATTTT. The V call is TRBV5-1, the J call TRBJ2-3, with 7 bases identical to TRBD1. The V and J ends lost 4 bases and 0 bases, in that order; junction bases with no gene match: 5. The CDR3 has 15 residues. Germline lookup yields CDR1 SGHRS and CDR2 YFSETQ.

This clone was picked up a small number of times. This rearrangement joins TRBV27 to TRBJ2-7; no clear D gene. The CDR3 runs to 14 residues. Germline V gene data show CDR1 as MNHEY and CDR2 as SMNVEV (reference sequence). Trimming removed 3 bases at V and 3 bases at J, with 12 bases between. The CDR3 loop reads CASSLSREHYEQYF. The CDR3 coding sequence is TGTGCCAGCAGTTTGTCTCGCGAGCACTACGAGCAGTACTTC.

This clone was recorded only once. The CDR3 coding sequence is TGTGCCAGCACCCCAGAGATCTCCTACGAGCAGTACTTC. Protein: CASTPEISYEQYF. The chain carries TRBV2 and TRBJ2-7; D unresolved. Per germline, CDR1 SNHLY and CDR2 FYNNEI. Trimming took 7 bases from V and 0 from J, leaving 10 bases between them. The CDR3 extends over 13 amino acids.